These 5 T cell receptor beta chains originate from one sample sequenced in a study of T cells in localized non-small cell lung cancer. The table came from immunoSEQ multiplex PCR; TCRdb's copy has only in-frame clones and leaves some out. The data show approximately 26,000 clones, with under 95% seen just once and around 3.9% held by the top ten. This specimen was peripheral blood, taken before any cancer treatment. The receptors derive from a female donor of 60 years or more with stage II squamous cell lung carcinoma.

This clone came up a few times. The V gene is TRBV7-8, the J gene TRBJ1-3; D is unresolved. Trimming removed 0 bases at V and 2 bases at J, with 11 bases between. Germline V gives CDR1 SGHVS, CDR2 FQNEAQ. There are 16 residues in the CDR3. The CDR3 DNA is TGTGCCAGCAGCTTAGCGCGTAACGGACCTGGAAACACCATATATTTT. Encoded protein: CASSLARNGPGNTIYF.

The chain carries TRBV10-3 and TRBJ1-1, with D perhaps TRBD1 (6 bases). CDR1 ENHRY and CDR2 SYGVKD come from the germline V gene. This CDR3 has 14 residues. Trimming took 3 bases from V and 5 from J, leaving 13 bases between them. The CDR3 bases are TGTGCCATCAGTGACAGCCAGGGGAAGACTGAAGCTTTCTTT. Its protein product is CAISDSQGKTEAFF.

The rearrangement links TRBV5-4 to TRBJ2-1, with TRBD1 identical over 7 bases. Trimming at V came to 4 bases and at J to 0 bases, leaving 4 bases not matched to a gene. The germline CDR1 and CDR2 sequences are SGHNT and YYREEE (reference sequence). The CDR3 has 15 amino acids. CDR3 in DNA: TGTGCCAGCAGCCCGGGACAGAGCTCCTACAATGAGCAGTTCTTC. It translates to CASSPGQSSYNEQFF.

The rearrangement joins TRBV9 to TRBJ2-5, with a possible D match to TRBD1 (5 bases). V shed 0 bases and J shed 5 bases, with 8 bases lying between them. The germline V gene encodes CDR1 SGDLS and CDR2 YYNGEE. The CDR3 totals 13 residues. The CDR3 sequence is CASSVGHRETQYF. CDR3 in DNA: TGTGCCAGCAGCGTAGGGCACAGGGAGACCCAGTACTTC.

This chain uses TRBV20-1 with TRBJ2-7; the D is unclear. CDR1 is DFQATT and CDR2 is SNEGSKA in the germline V gene (reference sequence). The CDR3 covers 10 residues. The V and J ends lost 3 bases and 3 bases respectively, with 3 bases between them. For the CDR3, the DNA is TGCAGTGCTAGTGGCTACGAGCAGTACTTC. This sequence encodes CSASGYEQYF.